This is a list of T cell receptor beta chains from one sample in a study of human T cells and chemical hapten exposure. TCRdb analysed the RACE reads with MiXCR anew, one entry per CDR3 protein. The data contain about 81,000 distinct CDR3 sequences, roughly 10% of them singletons. The starting material was whole blood, obtained in connection with sensitization to the hapten diphenylcyclopropenone (DPC). Receptors were obtained from a woman aged 25 to 45 with alopecia areata. Some clones in this sample may be carry-over from other donors' samples. Each CDR3 is given with its conserved first and last residue. The D gene is left open where the match is weak. For some rows the clone size is stated as once, few or many, or as a class when expanded; others skip it.

v_call,d_call,clone_size,j_call,cdr3_nt,cdr3_aa
TRBV2,TRBD1,many,TRBJ1-5,TGTGCCAGCAGCGGAACAGGGGGCCGGCGTTGGCATTTT,CASSGTGGRRWHF
TRBV6-2/TRBV6-3,-,-,TRBJ2-1,TGTGCCAGCAGTTATCGGACAGTTATGACGGTGGTGGATGAGCAGTTCTTC,CASSYRTVMTVVDEQFF
TRBV7-2,-,-,TRBJ2-2,TGTGCCAGCAGCTTAACCGGGACACAGAACACCGGGGAGCTGTTTTTT,CASSLTGTQNTGELFF
TRBV29-1,-,-,TRBJ2-3,TGCAGCGTTGTAAGTGTAGATACGCAGTATTTT,CSVVSVDTQYF
TRBV12-3/TRBV12-4,-,-,TRBJ1-6,TGTGCCAGCAGTTTATTGCACTTTAATTCACCCCTCCACTTT,CASSLLHFNSPLHF
TRBV29-1,TRBD2,many,TRBJ2-1,TGCAGCGTTGAACTAGCGGGGGGGGTGCAGTTCTTC,CSVELAGGVQFF
TRBV18,-,-,TRBJ1-2,TGTGCCAGCTCACCGGCCGGTAACTATGGCTACACCTTC,CASSPAGNYGYTF
TRBV12-3/TRBV12-4,TRBD2,-,TRBJ2-3,TGTGCCAGCAGTGACCCAGCGGGAGGGCCGTTAGATACGCAGTATTTT,CASSDPAGGPLDTQYF
TRBV20-1,TRBD2,many,TRBJ2-1,TGCAGTGCTAGAGATCCTAGCGGGGGTTCCTACAATGAGCAGTTCTTC,CSARDPSGGSYNEQFF
TRBV4-2,TRBD2,-,TRBJ2-1,TGTGCCAGCAGCCAAGAGAGGATAGCGGGAGAGGGGAATGAGCAGTTCTTC,CASSQERIAGEGNEQFF